Below, 9 T cell receptor beta chains from the same sample are listed, as sequenced in a study of identical twins. TCRdb analysed the 5' RACE reads with MiXCR anew, one entry per CDR3 protein. The data hold hundreds of thousands of distinct CDR3 sequences, with roughly 24% observed a single time. These same data were also listed under a study on T cells expressing NK-cell markers.

The source material was CD4+ T cells sorted from blood. These receptor sequences come from a woman under 30 in good health.

The chain links TRBV28 to TRBJ2-5, with TRBD2 matching 8 bases. The CDR3 is made up of 12 amino acids. Germline loops: CDR1 MDHEN, CDR2 SYDVKM. The V and J ends lost 5 bases and 13 bases, in that order; junction bases with no gene match: 9. CDR3 loop: CASSPPGLAWYF. The CDR3 DNA is TGTGCCAGCAGTCCCCCCGGACTAGCATGGTACTTC.

The chain carries TRBV2 and TRBJ1-2; D gene uncertain. The CDR3 extends over 12 amino acids. Germline values: CDR1 SNHLY, CDR2 FYNNEI. With 8 bases removed from V and 2 bases from J, the gap between germline ends came to 9 bases. The CDR3, as DNA: TGTGCCAGCTTTCGCCCGAACTATGGCTACACCTTC. As protein: CASFRPNYGYTF.

This clonotype came up a few times. The V gene is TRBV11-2, the J gene TRBJ2-1; 13 bases are a match to TRBD2. CDR1 and CDR2 from the germline V gene are SGHAT and FQNNGV. Trimming removed 5 bases from V and 4 bases from J; junction bases left unmatched: 14. This CDR3 region has 19 residues. CDR3 in amino acids: CASSPHSQTSGRLYNEQFF. In DNA, the CDR3 is TGTGCCAGCAGCCCCCATTCCCAGACTAGCGGGAGGCTATACAATGAGCAGTTCTTC.

The CDR3 sequence: CASSSSHSSQYF. The CDR3 region has the DNA TGTGCCAGCAGTTCCTCCCATTCTTCGCAGTATTTT. The chain joins TRBV6-2 or TRBV6-3 to TRBJ2-3; D gene unclear. CDR1 is MNHEY and CDR2 is SVGEGT in the germline V gene. The CDR3 covers 12 residues. V was shortened by 4 bases and J by 10 bases, with 12 bases between the two germline ends.

There are a few counts of this clonotype. The V and J genes are TRBV5-1 and TRBJ2-1, with D unresolved. The CDR3 length is 13 residues. The V gene's germline CDR1 is SGHRS and CDR2 YFSETQ. V gave up 0 bases and J gave up 6 bases, with 7 bases separating them. CDR3 sequence reads: CASSLAAANEQFF. CDR3 nucleotides: TGCGCCAGCAGCTTGGCGGCTGCCAATGAGCAGTTCTTC.

This clonotype occurred many times. The rearrangement uses TRBV5-1 and TRBJ1-2; unclear D gene. The V gene's germline CDR1 is SGHRS and CDR2 YFSETQ. Trimming took 1 base from V and 4 from J, leaving 8 bases between them. The CDR3 has 13 amino acids. The CDR3 region has the DNA TGCGCCAGCAGCTTGCAGACGGCCTATGGCTACACCTTC. It yields the protein CASSLQTAYGYTF.

The chain joins TRBV20-1 to TRBJ2-7, with 13 bases that match TRBD2. Germline V gene lookup returns CDR1 DFQATT and CDR2 SNEGSKA (reference sequence). The CDR3 is made up of 16 amino acids. V shed 3 bases, J shed 3 bases, and the junction held 8 bases outside the gene matches. CDR3 bases: TGCAGTGCTAGCATGACTAGCGGGAGGACCCTCTACGAGCAGTACTTC. Translating it yields CSASMTSGRTLYEQYF.

The chain is built from TRBV9 and TRBJ2-5; D is possibly TRBD1 (6 bases). The CDR3 extends over 15 amino acids. Trimming removed 0 bases at V and 5 bases at J, with 14 bases between. Germline-derived CDR1 and CDR2 are SGDLS and YYNGEE. In DNA, the CDR3 is TGTGCCAGCAGCGTAGGACAGGCGTCGTTCGAGACCCAGTACTTC. Residues: CASSVGQASFETQYF. The full variable domain, in which reference TRBV9 and TRBJ2-5 provide the parts outside the CDR3, is DSGVTQTPKHLITATGQRVTLRCSPRSGDLSVYWYQQSLDQGLQFLIQYYNGEERAKGNILERFSAQQFPDLHSELNLSSLELGDSALYFCASSVGQASFETQYFGPGTRLLVL.

The V gene is TRBV20-1, the J gene TRBJ2-2, with D possibly being TRBD1 (5 bases). This CDR3 contains 14 residues. Germline V lookup: CDR1 DFQATT, CDR2 SNEGSKA (reference sequence). V lost 3 bases and J 3 bases, leaving 11 bases between the germline ends. The CDR3 bases are TGCAGTGCTAGCGCGCAGGGCTACACCGGGGAGCTGTTTTTT. Its translation is CSASAQGYTGELFF.